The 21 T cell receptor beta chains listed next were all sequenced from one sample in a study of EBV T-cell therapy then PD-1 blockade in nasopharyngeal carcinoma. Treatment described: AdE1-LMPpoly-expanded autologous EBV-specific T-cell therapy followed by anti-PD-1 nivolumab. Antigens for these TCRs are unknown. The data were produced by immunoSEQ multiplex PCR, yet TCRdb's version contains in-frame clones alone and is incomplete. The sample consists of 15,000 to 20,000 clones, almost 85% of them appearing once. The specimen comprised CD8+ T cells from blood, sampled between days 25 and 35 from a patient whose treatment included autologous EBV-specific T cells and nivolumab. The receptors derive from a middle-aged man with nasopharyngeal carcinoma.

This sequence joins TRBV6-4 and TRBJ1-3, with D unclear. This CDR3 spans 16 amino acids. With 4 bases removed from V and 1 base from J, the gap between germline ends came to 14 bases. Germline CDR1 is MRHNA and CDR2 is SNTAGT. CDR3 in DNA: TGTGCCAGCAGTGGCGGACGGGAAGGTTCTGGAAACACCATATATTTT. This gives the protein CASSGGREGSGNTIYF.

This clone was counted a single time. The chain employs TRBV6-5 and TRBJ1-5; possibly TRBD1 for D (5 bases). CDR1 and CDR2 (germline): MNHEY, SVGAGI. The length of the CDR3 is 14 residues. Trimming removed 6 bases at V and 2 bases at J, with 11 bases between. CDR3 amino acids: CASRLGGGNQPQHF. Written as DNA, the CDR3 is TGTGCCAGCAGACTCGGGGGTGGCAATCAGCCCCAGCATTTT.

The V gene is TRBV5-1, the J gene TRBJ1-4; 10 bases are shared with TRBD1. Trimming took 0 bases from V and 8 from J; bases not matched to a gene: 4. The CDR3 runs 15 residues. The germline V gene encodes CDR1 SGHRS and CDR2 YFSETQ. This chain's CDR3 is CASSLGVTGGEKLFF. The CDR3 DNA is TGCGCCAGCAGCTTGGGGGTGACAGGGGGCGAAAAACTGTTTTTT.

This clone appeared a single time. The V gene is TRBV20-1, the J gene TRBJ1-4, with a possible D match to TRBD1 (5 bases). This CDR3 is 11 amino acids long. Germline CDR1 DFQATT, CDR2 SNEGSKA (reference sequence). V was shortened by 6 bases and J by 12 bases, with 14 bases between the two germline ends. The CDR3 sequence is CSAWGIGELFF. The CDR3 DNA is TGCAGTGCGTGGGGGATCGGGGAACTGTTTTTT.

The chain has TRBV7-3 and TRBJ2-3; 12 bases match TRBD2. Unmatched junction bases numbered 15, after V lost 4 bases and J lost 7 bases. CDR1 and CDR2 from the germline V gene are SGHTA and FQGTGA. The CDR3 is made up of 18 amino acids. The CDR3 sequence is CASSSKSASGGAWNTQYF. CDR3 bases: TGTGCCAGCAGCTCCAAGTCGGCTAGCGGGGGGGCTTGGAATACGCAGTATTTT. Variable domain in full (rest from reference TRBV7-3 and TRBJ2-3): GAGVSQTPSNKVTEKGKYVELRCDPISGHTALYWYRQSLGQGPEFLIYFQGTGAADDSGLPNDRFFAVRPEGSVSTLKIQRTERGDSAVYLCASSSKSASGGAWNTQYFGPGTRLTVL.

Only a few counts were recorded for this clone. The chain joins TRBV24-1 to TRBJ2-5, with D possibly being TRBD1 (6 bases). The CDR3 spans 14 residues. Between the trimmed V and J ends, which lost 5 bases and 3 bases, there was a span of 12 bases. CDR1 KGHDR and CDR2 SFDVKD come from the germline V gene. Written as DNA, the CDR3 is TGTGCCACCAGTGGCTGGACAGCCAAAGAGACCCAGTACTTC. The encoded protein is CATSGWTAKETQYF.

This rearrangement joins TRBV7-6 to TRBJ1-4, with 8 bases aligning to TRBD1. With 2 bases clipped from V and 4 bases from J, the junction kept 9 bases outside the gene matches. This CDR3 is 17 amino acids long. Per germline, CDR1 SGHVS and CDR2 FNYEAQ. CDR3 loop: CASSLYVGQAVNEKLFF. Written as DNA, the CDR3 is TGTGCCAGCAGCTTATATGTGGGACAGGCAGTTAATGAAAAACTGTTTTTT.

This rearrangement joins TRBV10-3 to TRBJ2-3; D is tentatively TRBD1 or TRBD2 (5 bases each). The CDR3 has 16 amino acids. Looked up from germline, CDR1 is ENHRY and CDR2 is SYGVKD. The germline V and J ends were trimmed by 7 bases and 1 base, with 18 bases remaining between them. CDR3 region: CAITLTDTGRTDTQYF. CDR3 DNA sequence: TGTGCCATCACCCTGACAGATACGGGACGCACAGATACGCAGTATTTT.

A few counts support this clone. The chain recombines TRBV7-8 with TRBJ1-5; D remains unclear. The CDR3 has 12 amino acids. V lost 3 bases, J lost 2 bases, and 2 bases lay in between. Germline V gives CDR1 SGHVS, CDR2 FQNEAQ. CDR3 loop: CASSFGNQPQHF. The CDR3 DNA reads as TGTGCCAGCAGCTTCGGCAATCAGCCCCAGCATTTT.

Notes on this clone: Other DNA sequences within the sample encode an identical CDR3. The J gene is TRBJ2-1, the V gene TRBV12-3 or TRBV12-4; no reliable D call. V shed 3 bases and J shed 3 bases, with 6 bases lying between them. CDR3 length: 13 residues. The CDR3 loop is CASSLGSYNEQFF. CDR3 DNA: TGTGCCAGCAGTTTGGGCAGCTACAATGAGCAGTTCTTC.

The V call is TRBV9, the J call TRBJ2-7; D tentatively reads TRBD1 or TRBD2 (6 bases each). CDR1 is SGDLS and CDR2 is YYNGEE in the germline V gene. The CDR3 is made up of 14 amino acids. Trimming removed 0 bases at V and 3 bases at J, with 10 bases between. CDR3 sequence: CASSVGGAHYEQYF. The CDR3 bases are TGTGCCAGCAGCGTAGGGGGGGCCCACTACGAGCAGTACTTC.

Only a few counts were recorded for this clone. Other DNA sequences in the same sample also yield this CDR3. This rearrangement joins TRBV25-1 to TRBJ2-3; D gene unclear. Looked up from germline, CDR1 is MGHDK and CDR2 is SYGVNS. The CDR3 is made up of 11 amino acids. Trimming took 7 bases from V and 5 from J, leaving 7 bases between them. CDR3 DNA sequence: TGTGCCAGCACCTGGGGAGATACGCAGTATTTT. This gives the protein CASTWGDTQYF. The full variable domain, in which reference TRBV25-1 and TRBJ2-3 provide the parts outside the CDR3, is EADIYQTPRYLVIGTGKKITLECSQTMGHDKMYWYQQDPGMELHLIHYSYGVNSTEKGDLSSESTVSRIRTEHFPLTLESARPSHTSQYLCASTWGDTQYFGPGTRLTVL.

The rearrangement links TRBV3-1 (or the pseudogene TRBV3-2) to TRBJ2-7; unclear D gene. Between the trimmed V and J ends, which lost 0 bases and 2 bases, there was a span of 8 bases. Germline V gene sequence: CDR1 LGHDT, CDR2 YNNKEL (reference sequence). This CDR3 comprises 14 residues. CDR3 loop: CASSQDGDTYEQYF. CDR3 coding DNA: TGTGCCAGCAGCCAAGATGGTGACACCTACGAGCAGTACTTC.

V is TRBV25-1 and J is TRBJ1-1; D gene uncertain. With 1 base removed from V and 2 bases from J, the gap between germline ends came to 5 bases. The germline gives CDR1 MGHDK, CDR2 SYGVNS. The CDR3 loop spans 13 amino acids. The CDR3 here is CASSELENTEAFF. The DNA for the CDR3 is TGTGCCAGCAGTGAATTGGAAAACACTGAAGCTTTCTTT.

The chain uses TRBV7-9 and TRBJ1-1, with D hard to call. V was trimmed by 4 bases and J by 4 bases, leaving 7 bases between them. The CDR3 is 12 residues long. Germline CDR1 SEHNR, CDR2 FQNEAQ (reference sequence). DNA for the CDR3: TGTGCCAGCAGCTACCTGGCCACTGAAGCTTTCTTT. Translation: CASSYLATEAFF.

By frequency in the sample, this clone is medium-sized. The CDR3 spells CASSWGEGTEAFF. CDR3 nucleotide sequence: TGTGCCAGCAGTTGGGGGGAGGGCACTGAAGCTTTCTTT. This rearrangement joins TRBV9 to TRBJ1-1; possibly TRBD1 for D (5 bases). Germline V lookup: CDR1 SGDLS, CDR2 YYNGEE. CDR3 length: 13 residues. V dropped 5 bases and J dropped 4 bases, with 12 bases sitting between them. Full variable domain (rest looked up from reference TRBV9 and TRBJ1-1): DSGVTQTPKHLITATGQRVTLRCSPRSGDLSVYWYQQSLDQGLQFLIQYYNGEERAKGNILERFSAQQFPDLHSELNLSSLELGDSALYFCASSWGEGTEAFFGQGTRLTVV.

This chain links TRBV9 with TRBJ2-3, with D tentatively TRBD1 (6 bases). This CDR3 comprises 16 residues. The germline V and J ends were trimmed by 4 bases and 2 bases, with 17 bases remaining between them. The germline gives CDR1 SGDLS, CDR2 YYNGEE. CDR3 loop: CASSHVQGPNTDTQYF. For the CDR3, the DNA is TGTGCCAGCAGCCATGTGCAGGGGCCAAACACAGATACGCAGTATTTT.

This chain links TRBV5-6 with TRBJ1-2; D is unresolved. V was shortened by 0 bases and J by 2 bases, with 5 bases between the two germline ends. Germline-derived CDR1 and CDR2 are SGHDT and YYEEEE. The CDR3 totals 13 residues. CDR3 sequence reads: CASSLGRNYGYTF. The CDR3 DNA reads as TGTGCCAGCAGCTTGGGCAGGAACTATGGCTACACCTTC.

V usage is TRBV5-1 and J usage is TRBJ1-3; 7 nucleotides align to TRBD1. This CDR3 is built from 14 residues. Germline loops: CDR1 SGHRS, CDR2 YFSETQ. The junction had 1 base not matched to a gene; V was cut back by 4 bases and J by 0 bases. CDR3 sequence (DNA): TGCGCCAGCAGCCCAGGGGGCTCTGGAAACACCATATATTTT. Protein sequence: CASSPGGSGNTIYF.

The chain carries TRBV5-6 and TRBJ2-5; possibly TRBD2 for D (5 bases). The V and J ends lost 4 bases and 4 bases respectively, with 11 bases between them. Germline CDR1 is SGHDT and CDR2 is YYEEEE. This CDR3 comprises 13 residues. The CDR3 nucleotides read TGTGCCAGCAGCCTGACTATGCCAGAGACCCAGTACTTC. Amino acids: CASSLTMPETQYF.

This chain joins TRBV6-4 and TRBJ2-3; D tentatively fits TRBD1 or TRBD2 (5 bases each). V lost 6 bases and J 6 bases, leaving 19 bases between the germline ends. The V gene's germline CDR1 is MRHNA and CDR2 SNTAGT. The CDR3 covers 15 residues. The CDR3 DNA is TGTGCCAGCAGCAAAGGGCAGGGCGAGGGGGATACGCAGTATTTT. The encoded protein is CASSKGQGEGDTQYF.